This record concerns one T cell receptor (beta chain) sequence. Its antigen is unidentified. This PCR relied on a set of 60 Vbeta primers and 13 Jbeta primers. In the source study's methods: Later work found 80 million or so unique TCR beta chains, with 9.5 million to 12 million shared. The repertoire was sequenced with immunoSEQ multiplex PCR; TCRdb's copy has only in-frame clones and lacks some. V and J calls and clone size come straight from that table; D and trimming were deduced from the DNA. In all, the sample yields some 30,000 clones. This sample was included in a study of cytomegalovirus exposure and HLA in healthy donors. J was trimmed by 3 bases and V by 7 bases; bases with no gene match: 10. The CDR3 totals 15 residues. Germline assignment: CDR1 SGHDT and CDR2 YYEEEE. Overall study results and limits: Whilst most TCR sequences proved rare, a subset of public TCRs occurred across many donors. Most TCR beta V segments were productive about 90% or about 30% of the time in an earlier analysis. Researchers counted over 150 TCR beta chains as cytomegalovirus-associated.

This chain joins TRBV5-6 and TRBJ1-2, with 9 positions matching TRBD1. The TCR sequence derives from a woman between 40 and 50 years old in good health and CMV-seropositive. The sequencing input was PBMCs. CDR3 DNA: TGTGCCAGCCGTGATTTAACAGGGGGCGACTATGGCTACACCTTC. This codes for CASRDLTGGDYGYTF. Looking up the rest from reference TRBV5-6 and TRBJ1-2 gives the full variable domain: DAGVTQSPTHLIKTRGQQVTLRCSPKSGHDTVSWYQQALGQGPQFIFQYYEEEERQRGNFPDRFSGHQFPNYSSELNVNALLLGDSALYLCASRDLTGGDYGYTFGSGTRLTVV.